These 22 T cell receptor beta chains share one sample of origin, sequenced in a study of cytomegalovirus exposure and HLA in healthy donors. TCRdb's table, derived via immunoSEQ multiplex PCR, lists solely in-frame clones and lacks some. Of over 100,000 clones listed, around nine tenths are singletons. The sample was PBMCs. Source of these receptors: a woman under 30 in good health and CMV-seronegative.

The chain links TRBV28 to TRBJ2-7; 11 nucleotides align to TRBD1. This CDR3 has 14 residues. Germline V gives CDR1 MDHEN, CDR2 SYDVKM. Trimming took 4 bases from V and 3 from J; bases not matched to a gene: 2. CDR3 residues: CASSSGTGGYEQYF. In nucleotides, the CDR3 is TGTGCCAGCAGTTCCGGGACAGGGGGCTACGAGCAGTACTTC.

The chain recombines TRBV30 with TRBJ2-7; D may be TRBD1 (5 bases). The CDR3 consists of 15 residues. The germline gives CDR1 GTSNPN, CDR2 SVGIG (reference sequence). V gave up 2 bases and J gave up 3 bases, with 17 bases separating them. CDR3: CAWSKKDSGNYEQYF. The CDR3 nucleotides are TGTGCCTGGAGTAAAAAAGACAGTGGGAACTACGAGCAGTACTTC.

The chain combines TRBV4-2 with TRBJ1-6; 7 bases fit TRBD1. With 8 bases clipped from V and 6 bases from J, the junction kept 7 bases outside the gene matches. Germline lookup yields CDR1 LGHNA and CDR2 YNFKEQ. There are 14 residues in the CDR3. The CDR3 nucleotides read TGTGCCAGCGAGGGGGGACAGTTTAATTCACCCCTCCACTTT. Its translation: CASEGGQFNSPLHF.

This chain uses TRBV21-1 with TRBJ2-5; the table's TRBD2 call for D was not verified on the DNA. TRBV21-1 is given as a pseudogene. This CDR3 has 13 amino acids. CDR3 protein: CASSKSFGETQYF. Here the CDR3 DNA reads TGTGCCAGCAGCAAGAGTTTTGGAGAGACCCAGTACTTC.

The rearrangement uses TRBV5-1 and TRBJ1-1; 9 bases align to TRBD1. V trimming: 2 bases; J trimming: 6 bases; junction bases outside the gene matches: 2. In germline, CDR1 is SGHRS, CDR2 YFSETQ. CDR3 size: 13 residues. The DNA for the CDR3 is TGCGCCAGCAGCTTTGGGGACAGGGCTGAAGCTTTCTTT. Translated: CASSFGDRAEAFF.

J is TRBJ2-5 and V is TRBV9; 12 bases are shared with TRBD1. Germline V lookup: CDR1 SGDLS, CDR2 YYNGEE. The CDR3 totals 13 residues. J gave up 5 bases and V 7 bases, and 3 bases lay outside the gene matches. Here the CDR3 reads CASGTGGWETQYF. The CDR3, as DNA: TGTGCCAGCGGGACAGGGGGCTGGGAGACCCAGTACTTC.

The CDR3 reads CSASSGTGGIAKNIQYF. Written as DNA, the CDR3 is TGCAGCGCTTCATCCGGGACAGGGGGCATTGCCAAAAACATTCAGTACTTC. The chain carries TRBV29-1 and TRBJ2-4; TRBD1 agrees at 12 bases. Germline lookup yields CDR1 SQVTM and CDR2 ANQGSEA. This CDR3 is 17 amino acids long. The V gene end was trimmed by 7 bases and the J gene end by 1 base; junction bases not matched to a gene: 11.

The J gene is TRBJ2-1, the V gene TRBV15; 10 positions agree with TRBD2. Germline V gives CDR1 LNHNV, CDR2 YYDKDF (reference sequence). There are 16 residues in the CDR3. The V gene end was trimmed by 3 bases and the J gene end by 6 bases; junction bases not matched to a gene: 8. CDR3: CATSRALAGVGNEQFF. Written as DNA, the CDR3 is TGTGCCACCAGCAGGGCCCTAGCGGGGGTTGGCAATGAGCAGTTCTTC.

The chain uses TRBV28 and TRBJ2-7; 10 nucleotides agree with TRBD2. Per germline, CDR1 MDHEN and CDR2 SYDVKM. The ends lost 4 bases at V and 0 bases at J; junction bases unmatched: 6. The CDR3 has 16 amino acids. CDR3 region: CASSSLAGSPSYEQYF. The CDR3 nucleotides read TGTGCCAGCAGTTCACTAGCGGGATCCCCCTCCTACGAGCAGTACTTC.

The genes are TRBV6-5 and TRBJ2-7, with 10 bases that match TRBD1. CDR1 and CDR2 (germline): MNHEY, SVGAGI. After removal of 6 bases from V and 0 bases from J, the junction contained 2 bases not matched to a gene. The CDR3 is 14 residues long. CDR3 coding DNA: TGTGCCAGCAGGACAGGGGGCTTCTCCTACGAGCAGTACTTC. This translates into CASRTGGFSYEQYF.

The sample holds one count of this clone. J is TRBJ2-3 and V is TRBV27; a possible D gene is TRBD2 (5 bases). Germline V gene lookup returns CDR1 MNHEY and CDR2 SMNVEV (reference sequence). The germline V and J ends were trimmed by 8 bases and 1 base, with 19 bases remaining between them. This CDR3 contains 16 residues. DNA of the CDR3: TGTGCCAGCCGATCGGAGAGGGCCCCCCGCACAGATACGCAGTATTTT. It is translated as CASRSERAPRTDTQYF.

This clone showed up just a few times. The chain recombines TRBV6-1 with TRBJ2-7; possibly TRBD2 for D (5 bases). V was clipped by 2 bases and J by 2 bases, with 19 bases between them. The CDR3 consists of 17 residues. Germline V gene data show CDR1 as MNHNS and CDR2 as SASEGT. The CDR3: CASSEFTSPTRPYEQYF. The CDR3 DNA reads TGTGCCAGCAGTGAATTTACCTCCCCAACTAGGCCCTACGAGCAGTACTTC.

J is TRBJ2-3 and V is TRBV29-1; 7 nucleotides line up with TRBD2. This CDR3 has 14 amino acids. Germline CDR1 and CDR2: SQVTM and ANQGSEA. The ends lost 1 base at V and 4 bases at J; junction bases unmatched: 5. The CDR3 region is CSVEGASGADTQYF. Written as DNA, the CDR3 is TGCAGCGTTGAAGGCGCTAGCGGCGCAGATACGCAGTATTTT.

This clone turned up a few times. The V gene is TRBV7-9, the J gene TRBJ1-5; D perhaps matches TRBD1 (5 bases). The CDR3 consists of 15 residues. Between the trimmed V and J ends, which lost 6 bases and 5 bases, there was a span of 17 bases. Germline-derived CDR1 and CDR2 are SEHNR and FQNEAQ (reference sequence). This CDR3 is CASSPISQAHQPQHF. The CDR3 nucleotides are TGTGCCAGCAGTCCGATTTCACAGGCACATCAGCCCCAGCATTTT.

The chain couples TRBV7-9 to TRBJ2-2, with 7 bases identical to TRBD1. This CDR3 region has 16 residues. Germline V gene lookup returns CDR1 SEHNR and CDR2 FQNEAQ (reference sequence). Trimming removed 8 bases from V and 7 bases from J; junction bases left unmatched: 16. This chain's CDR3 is CASRGSTQGNIGELFF. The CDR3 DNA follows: TGTGCCAGCCGAGGGAGCACACAGGGGAATATCGGGGAGCTGTTTTTT.

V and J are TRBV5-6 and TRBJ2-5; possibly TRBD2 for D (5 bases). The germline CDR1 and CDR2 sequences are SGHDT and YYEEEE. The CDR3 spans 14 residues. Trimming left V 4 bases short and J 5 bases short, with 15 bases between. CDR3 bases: TGTGCCAGCAGCCGCAGCGGTTTGGGCGAGACCCAGTACTTC. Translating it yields CASSRSGLGETQYF.

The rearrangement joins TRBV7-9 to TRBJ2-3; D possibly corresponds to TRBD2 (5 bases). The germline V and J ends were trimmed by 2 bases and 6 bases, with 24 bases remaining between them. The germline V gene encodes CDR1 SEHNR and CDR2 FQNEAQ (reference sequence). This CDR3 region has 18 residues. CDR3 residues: CASSLRGNRQALWDTQYF. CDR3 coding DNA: TGTGCCAGCAGCTTACGAGGGAACAGACAAGCCCTCTGGGATACGCAGTATTTT. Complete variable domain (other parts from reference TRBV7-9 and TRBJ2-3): DTGVSQNPRHKITKRGQNVTFRCDPISEHNRLYWYRQTLGQGPEFLTYFQNEAQLEKSRLLSDRFSAERPKGSFSTLEIQRTEQGDSAMYLCASSLRGNRQALWDTQYFGPGTRLTVL.

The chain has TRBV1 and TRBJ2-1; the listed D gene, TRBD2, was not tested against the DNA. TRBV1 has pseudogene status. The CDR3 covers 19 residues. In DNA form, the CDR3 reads TGCACCAGCAGCCAAGCCCCTAGCCCCAGTTCCCTGGGAGGGAGGGAGCAGTTCTTC. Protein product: CTSSQAPSPSSLGGREQFF.

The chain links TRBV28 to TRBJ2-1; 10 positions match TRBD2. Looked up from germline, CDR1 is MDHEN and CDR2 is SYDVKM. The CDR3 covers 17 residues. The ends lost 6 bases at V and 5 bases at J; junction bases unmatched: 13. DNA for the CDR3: TGTGCCAGCAGATCTATTCCCGGGACTAGCGACCACAATGAGCAGTTCTTC. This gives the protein CASRSIPGTSDHNEQFF.

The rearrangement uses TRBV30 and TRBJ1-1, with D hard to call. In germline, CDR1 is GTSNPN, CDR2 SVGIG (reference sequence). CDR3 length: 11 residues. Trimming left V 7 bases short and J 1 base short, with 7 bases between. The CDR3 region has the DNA TGTGCCTCGGGAACGAACACTGAAGCTTTCTTT. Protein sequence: CASGTNTEAFF.

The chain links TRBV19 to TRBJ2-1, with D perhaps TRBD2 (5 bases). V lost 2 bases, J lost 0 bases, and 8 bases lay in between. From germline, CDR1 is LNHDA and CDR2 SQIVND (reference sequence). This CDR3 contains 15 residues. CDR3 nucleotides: TGTGCCAGTAGTATATACACTAGCTCCTACAATGAGCAGTTCTTC. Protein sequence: CASSIYTSSYNEQFF.

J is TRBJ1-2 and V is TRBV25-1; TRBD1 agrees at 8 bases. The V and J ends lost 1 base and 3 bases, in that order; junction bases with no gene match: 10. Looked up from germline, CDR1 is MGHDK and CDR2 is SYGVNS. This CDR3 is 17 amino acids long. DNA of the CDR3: TGTGCCAGCAGTGAATCGGGGGCAGGGGGCGCCCACTATGGCTACACCTTC. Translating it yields CASSESGAGGAHYGYTF.